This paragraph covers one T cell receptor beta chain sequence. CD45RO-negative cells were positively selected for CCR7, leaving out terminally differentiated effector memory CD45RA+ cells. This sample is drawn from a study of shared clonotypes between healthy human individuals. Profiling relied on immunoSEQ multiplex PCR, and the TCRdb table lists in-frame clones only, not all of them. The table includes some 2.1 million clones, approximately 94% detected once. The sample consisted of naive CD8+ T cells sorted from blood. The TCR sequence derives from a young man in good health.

This CDR3 is CAISDWDRVAYGYTF. The DNA of the CDR3 is TGTGCCATCAGTGATTGGGACAGGGTGGCCTATGGCTACACCTTC. V and J are TRBV10-3 and TRBJ1-2; 9 bases match TRBD1. V was clipped by 3 bases and J by 4 bases; unmatched bases: 6. CDR1 ENHRY and CDR2 SYGVKD come from the germline V gene. The CDR3 is 15 residues long.